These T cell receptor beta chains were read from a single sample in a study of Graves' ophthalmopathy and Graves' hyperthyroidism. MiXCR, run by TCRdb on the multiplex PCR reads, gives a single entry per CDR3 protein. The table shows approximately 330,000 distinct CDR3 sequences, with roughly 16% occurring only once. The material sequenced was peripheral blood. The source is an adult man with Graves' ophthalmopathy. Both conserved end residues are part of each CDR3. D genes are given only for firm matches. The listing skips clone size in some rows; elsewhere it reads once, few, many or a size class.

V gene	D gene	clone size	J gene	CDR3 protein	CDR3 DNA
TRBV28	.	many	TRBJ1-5	CASSLVGGINQPQHF	TGTGCCAGCAGTTTAGTGGGCGGGATAAATCAGCCCCAGCATTTT
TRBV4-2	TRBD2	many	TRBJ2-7	CASSQETSNWREQYF	TGTGCCAGCAGCCAAGAGACTAGCAATTGGCGCGAGCAGTACTTC
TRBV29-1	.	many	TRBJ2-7	CSVALSTIEQYF	TGCAGCGTCGCCCTCTCTACGATCGAGCAGTACTTC
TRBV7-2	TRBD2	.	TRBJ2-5	CASSRASMGGETQYF	TGTGCCAGCAGCCGGGCTTCCATGGGAGGGGAGACCCAGTACTTC
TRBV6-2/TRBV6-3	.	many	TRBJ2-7	CASSYGNSYEQYF	TGTGCCAGCAGTTATGGCAACTCCTACGAGCAGTACTTC
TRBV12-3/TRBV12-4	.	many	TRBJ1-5	CASSLMGPLGQPQHF	TGTGCCAGCAGTTTGATGGGACCCCTGGGGCAGCCCCAGCATTTT
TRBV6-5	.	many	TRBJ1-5	CASSWDGNQPQHF	TGTGCCAGCAGTTGGGACGGCAATCAGCCCCAGCATTTT
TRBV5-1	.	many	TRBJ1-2	CASKIGGSRSGYTF	TGCGCCAGCAAGATCGGTGGATCCCGGAGTGGCTACACCTTC
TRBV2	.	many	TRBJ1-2	CASSDSGVIYGYTF	TGTGCCAGCAGTGACTCCGGAGTGATTTATGGCTACACCTTC
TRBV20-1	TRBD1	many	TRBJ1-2	CSASGSTGGAGYGYTF	TGCAGTGCTAGCGGATCAACAGGGGGCGCTGGCTATGGCTACACCTTC
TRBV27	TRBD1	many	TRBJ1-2	CASSVNQGTANYGYTF	TGTGCCAGCAGTGTCAACCAAGGGACAGCTAACTATGGCTACACCTTC
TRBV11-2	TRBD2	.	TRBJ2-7	CASSLSGERYEQYF	TGTGCCAGCAGCTTAAGCGGGGAGCGGTACGAGCAGTACTTC
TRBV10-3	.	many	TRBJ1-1	CAISPGVATEAFF	TGTGCCATCAGTCCAGGGGTCGCCACTGAAGCTTTCTTT
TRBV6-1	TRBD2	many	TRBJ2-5	CASGGGGAATQYF	TGTGCCAGTGGGGGCGGGGGGGCCGCGACCCAGTACTTC
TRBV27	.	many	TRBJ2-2	CASNPARAGSGTGELFF	TGTGCCAGCAATCCTGCACGGGCAGGGTCGGGCACCGGGGAGCTGTTTTTT